The rows below give T cell receptor beta chains drawn from one sample of a study of blood T cell repertoires in COVID-19. TCRdb's copy holds only in-frame clones and misses some; the assay was immunoSEQ multiplex PCR. The sample holds approximately 180,000 clones, over 60% seen once. Sequenced material: peripheral blood. These receptors came from a woman between 65 and 79 years old with acute or convalescent COVID-19. Both conserved end residues are part of each CDR3. A D gene is named only where the DNA matches it firmly. The size of a clone is reported for some rows only, either as once, few or many, or as a class for expanded clones.

D | J | size | V | CDR3 | DNA
. | TRBJ1-1 | few | TRBV5-5 | CASSLHTNTEAFF | TGTGCCAGCAGCTTGCACACGAACACTGAAGCTTTCTTT
. | TRBJ1-5 | . | TRBV5-6 | CASSSGGARQPQHF | TGTGCCAGCAGCTCCGGAGGGGCACGACAGCCCCAGCATTTT
. | TRBJ1-6 | . | TRBV7-8 | CASSLKTSGKWSPLHF | TGTGCCAGCAGCTTGAAGACCTCGGGGAAATGGTCACCCCTCCACTTT
TRBD2 | TRBJ2-2 | . | TRBV6-6 | CASSYQGLAGAGELFF | TGTGCCAGCAGTTACCAGGGGCTAGCGGGAGCCGGGGAGCTGTTTTTT
TRBD1 | TRBJ2-4 | . | TRBV12-3/TRBV12-4 | CASSPGTGVIQYF | TGTGCCAGCAGCCCCGGGACAGGGGTCATTCAGTACTTC
. | TRBJ1-1 | . | TRBV7-9 | CASSLEGRENTEAFF | TGTGCCAGCAGCTTAGAGGGCAGGGAGAACACTGAAGCTTTCTTT
TRBD2 | TRBJ2-1 | . | TRBV27 | CASSFRLAGGREQFF | TGTGCCAGCAGTTTTAGACTAGCGGGGGGGCGGGAGCAGTTCTTC
. | TRBJ1-2 | . | TRBV2 | CASRAGIRRDGYTF | TGTGCCAGCAGGGCAGGTATAAGAAGAGATGGCTACACCTTC
. | TRBJ2-2 | . | TRBV5-1 | CASSLQDTGELFF | TGCGCCAGCAGCTTGCAGGACACCGGGGAGCTGTTTTTT
. | TRBJ2-7 | . | TRBV5-1 | CASSLSWIGEQYF | TGCGCCAGCAGCTTGTCCTGGATCGGGGAGCAGTACTTC
. | TRBJ2-3 | few | TRBV2 | CASSGRSGLRGGTDTQYF | TGTGCCAGCAGTGGTAGGAGCGGACTACGAGGAGGAACAGATACGCAGTATTTT